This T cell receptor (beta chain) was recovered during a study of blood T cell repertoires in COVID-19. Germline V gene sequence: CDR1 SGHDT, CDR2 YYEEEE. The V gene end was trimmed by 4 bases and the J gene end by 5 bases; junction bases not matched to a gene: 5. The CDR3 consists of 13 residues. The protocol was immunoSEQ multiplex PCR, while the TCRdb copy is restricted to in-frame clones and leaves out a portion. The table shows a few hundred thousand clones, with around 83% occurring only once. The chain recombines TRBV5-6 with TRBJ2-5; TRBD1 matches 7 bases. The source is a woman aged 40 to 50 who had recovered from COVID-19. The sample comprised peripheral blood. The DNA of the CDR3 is TGTGCCAGCAGCAGGGACAGTTGGGAGACCCAGTACTTC. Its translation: CASSRDSWETQYF.